At least ten counts were recorded for the clone carrying this T cell receptor beta chain. Antigen specificity is unknown. The data were obtained in a study of T cell repertoires in cytomegalovirus infection. About the study: Public TCR beta signatures indicated both CMV infection and matching HLA type.

TCRdb analysed the reads with MiXCR anew, one entry per CDR3 protein. The data show under 150,000 distinct CDR3 sequences, roughly a quarter seen once. Study findings and constraints: HLA-C-restricted TCR beta clonotypes specific for CMV led the ex vivo response.

Germline-derived CDR1 and CDR2 are MNHEY and SMNVEV (reference sequence). The CDR3 is 13 amino acids. Trimming left V 10 bases short and J 4 bases short, with 16 bases between. The specimen sequenced was PBMCs, sequenced either directly or after in vitro stimulation (not recorded which). The sequence was obtained from a human donor in good health (CMV status not recorded). Some clones in this sample may be carry-over from other donors' samples. This chain connects TRBV27 to TRBJ1-1; no definite D call. In DNA, the CDR3 is TGTGCCAACGGGAACTCCGAGGGCACTGAAGCTTTCTTT. It encodes CANGNSEGTEAFF.